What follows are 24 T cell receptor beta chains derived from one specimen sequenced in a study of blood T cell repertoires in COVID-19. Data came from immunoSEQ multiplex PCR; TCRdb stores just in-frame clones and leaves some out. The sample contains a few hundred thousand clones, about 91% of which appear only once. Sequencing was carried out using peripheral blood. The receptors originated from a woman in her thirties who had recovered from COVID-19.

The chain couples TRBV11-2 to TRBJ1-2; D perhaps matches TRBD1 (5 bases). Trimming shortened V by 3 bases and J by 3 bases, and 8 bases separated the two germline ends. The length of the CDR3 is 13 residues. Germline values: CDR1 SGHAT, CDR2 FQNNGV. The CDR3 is CASSLQGYYGYTF. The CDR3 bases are TGTGCCAGCAGCTTGCAGGGATACTATGGCTACACCTTC.

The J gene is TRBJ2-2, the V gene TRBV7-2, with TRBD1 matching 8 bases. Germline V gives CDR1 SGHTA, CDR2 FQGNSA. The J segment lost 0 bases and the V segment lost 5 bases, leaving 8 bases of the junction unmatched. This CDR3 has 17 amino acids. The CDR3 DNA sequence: TGTGCCAGCAGCCCCTCCGGGGACAGGACGAACACCGGGGAGCTGTTTTTT. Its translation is CASSPSGDRTNTGELFF. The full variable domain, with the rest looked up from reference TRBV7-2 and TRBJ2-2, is GAGVSQSPSNKVTEKGKDVELRCDPISGHTALYWYRQSLGQGLEFLIYFQGNSAPDKSGLPSDRFSAERTGGSVSTLTIQRTQQEDSAVYLCASSPSGDRTNTGELFFGEGSRLTVL.

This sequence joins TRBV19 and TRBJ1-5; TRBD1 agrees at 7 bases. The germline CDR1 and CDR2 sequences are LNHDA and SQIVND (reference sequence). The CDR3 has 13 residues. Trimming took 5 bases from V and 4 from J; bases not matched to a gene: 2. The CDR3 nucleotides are TGTGCCAGTAGTGGGACAGTTAATCAGCCCCAGCATTTT. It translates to CASSGTVNQPQHF.

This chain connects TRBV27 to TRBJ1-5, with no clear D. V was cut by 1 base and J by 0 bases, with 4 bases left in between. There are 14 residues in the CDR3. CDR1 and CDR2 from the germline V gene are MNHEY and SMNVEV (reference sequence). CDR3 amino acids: CASSLYNSNQPQHF. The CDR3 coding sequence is TGTGCCAGCAGTTTATATAATAGCAATCAGCCCCAGCATTTT.

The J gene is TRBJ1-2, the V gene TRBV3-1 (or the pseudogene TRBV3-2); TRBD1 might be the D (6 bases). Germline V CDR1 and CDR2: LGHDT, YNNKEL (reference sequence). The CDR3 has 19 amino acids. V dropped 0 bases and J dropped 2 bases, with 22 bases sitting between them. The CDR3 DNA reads TGTGCCAGCAGCCAAGAGGGGGGGCCGGTCAGGGCCCAAAACTATGGCTACACCTTC. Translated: CASSQEGGPVRAQNYGYTF.

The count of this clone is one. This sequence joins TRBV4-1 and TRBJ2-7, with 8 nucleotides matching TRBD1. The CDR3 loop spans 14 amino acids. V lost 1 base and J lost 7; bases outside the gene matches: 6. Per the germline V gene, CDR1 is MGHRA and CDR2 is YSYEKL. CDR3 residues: CASSQVGQGWEQYF. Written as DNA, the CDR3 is TGCGCCAGCAGCCAAGTCGGACAGGGTTGGGAGCAGTACTTC.

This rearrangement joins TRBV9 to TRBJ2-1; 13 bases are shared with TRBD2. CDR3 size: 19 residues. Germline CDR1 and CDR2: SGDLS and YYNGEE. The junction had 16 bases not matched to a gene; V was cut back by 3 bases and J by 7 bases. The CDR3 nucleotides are TGTGCCAGCAGCGGAGAATTGTGGGGGACTAGCGGGACTGGGAATGAGCAGTTCTTC. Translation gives CASSGELWGTSGTGNEQFF.

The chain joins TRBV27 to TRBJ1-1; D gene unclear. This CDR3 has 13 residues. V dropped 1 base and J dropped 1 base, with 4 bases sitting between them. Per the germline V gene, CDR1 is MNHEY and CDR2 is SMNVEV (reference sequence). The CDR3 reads CASSLWANTEAFF. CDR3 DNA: TGTGCCAGCAGTTTATGGGCGAACACTGAAGCTTTCTTT.

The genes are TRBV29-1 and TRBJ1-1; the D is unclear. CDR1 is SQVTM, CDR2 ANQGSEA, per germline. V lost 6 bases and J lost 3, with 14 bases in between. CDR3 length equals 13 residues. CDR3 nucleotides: TGCAGCGTCCTACAGACACTTGACACTGAAGCTTTCTTT. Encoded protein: CSVLQTLDTEAFF.

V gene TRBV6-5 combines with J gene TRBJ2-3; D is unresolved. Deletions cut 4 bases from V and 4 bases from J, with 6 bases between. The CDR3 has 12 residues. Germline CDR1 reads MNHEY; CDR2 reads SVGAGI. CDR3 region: CASSLASDTQYF. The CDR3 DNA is TGTGCCAGCAGTTTAGCCTCAGATACGCAGTATTTT.

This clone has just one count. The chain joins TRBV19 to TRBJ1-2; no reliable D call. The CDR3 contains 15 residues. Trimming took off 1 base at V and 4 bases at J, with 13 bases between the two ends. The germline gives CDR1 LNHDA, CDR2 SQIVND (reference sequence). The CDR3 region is CASSIVRQTTYGYTF. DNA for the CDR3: TGTGCCAGTAGTATAGTACGGCAGACTACCTATGGCTACACCTTC.

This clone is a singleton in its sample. Here the CDR3 reads CASSLRPPRDEQYF. Written as DNA, the CDR3 is TGTGCCAGCAGCTTGCGCCCCCCGAGGGACGAGCAGTACTTC. The V gene is TRBV5-6, the J gene TRBJ2-7, with D possibly TRBD2 on 5 matching bases. The CDR3 consists of 14 residues. CDR1 and CDR2 (germline): SGHDT, YYEEEE. V lost 1 base to trimming and J lost 5 bases, with 13 bases between them.

The CDR3 region has the DNA TGTGCCTGGAGTGTCGGGGGGGGGCGTGTAGAGACCCAGTACTTC. Its protein is CAWSVGGGRVETQYF. The chain carries TRBV30 and TRBJ2-5; the match to TRBD2 covers 8 bases. V gave up 0 bases and J gave up 4 bases; unmatched junction bases: 7. The CDR3 is 15 residues long. CDR1 is GTSNPN, CDR2 SVGIG, per germline (reference sequence).

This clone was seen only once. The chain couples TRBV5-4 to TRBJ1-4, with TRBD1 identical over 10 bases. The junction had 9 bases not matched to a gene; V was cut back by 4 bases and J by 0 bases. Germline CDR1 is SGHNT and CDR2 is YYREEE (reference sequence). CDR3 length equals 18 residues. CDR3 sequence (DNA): TGTGCCAGCAGCCGCCGGGACAGGGGACCCGCAACTAATGAAAAACTGTTTTTT. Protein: CASSRRDRGPATNEKLFF. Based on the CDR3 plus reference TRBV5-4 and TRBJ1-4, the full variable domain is ETGVTQSPTHLIKTRGQQVTLRCSSQSGHNTVSWYQQALGQGPQFIFQYYREEENGRGNFPPRFSGLQFPNYSSELNVNALELDDSALYLCASSRRDRGPATNEKLFFGSGTQLSVL.

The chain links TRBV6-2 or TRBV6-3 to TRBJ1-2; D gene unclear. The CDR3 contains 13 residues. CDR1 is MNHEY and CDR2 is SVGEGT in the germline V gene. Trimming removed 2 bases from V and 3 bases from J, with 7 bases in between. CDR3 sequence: CASSYPGDYGYTF. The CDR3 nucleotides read TGTGCCAGCAGTTACCCCGGGGACTATGGCTACACCTTC.

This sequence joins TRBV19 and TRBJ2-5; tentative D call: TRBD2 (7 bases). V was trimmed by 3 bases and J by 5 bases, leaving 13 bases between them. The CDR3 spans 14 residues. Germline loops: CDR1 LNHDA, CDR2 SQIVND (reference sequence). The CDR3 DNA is TGTGCCAGTAGTATCGGGGGGCGGGGTGAGACCCAGTACTTC. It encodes CASSIGGRGETQYF.

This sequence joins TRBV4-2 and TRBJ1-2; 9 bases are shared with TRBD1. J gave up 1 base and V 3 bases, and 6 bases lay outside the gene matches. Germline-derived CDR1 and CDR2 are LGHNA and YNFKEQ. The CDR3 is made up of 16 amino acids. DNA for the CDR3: TGTGCCAGCAGCCATGGGCCGGGACAGGGTAACTATGGCTACACCTTC. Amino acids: CASSHGPGQGNYGYTF.

DNA of the CDR3: TGCAGCGCCTCACCCAGGGGCGGCCCCGAGCAGTACTTC. It specifies CSASPRGGPEQYF. This chain links TRBV29-1 with TRBJ2-7, with D perhaps matching TRBD1 (6 bases). The length of the CDR3 is 13 residues. Germline CDR1 reads SQVTM; CDR2 reads ANQGSEA. The germline V and J ends were trimmed by 7 bases and 6 bases, with 19 bases remaining between them.

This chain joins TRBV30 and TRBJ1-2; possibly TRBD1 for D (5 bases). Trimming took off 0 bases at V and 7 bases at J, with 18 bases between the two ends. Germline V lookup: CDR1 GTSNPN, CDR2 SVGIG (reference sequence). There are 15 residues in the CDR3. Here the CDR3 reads CAWSVPWTSLGGYTF. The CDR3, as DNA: TGTGCCTGGAGTGTACCTTGGACAAGCCTTGGTGGCTACACCTTC.

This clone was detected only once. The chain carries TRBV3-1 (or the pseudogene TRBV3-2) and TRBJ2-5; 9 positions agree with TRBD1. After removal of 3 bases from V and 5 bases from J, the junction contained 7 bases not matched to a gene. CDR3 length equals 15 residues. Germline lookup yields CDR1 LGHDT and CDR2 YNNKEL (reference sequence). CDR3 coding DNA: TGTGCCAGCAGCCACTACAGGGGGCGAGGGGAGACCCAGTACTTC. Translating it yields CASSHYRGRGETQYF.

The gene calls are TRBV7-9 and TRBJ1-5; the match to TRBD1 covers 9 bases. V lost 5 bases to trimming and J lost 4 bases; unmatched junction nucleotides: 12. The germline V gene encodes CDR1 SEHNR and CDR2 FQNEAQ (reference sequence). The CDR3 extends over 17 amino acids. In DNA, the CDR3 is TGTGCCAGCAGCAAATCCGCCGGGACAGGGTTTAATCAGCCCCAGCATTTT. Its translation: CASSKSAGTGFNQPQHF.

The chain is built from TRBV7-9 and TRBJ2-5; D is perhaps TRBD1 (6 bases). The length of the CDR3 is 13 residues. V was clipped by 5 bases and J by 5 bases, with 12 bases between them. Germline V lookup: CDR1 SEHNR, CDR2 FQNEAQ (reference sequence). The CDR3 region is CASSNQGSETQYF. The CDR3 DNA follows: TGTGCCAGCAGCAACCAGGGGAGCGAGACCCAGTACTTC.

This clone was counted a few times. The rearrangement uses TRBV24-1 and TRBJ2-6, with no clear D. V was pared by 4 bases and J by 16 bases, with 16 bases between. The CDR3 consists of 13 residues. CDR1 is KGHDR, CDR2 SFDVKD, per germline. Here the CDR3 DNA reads TGTGCCACCAGTGACTCGATTACCAGCGATCTGACTTTC. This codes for CATSDSITSDLTF.

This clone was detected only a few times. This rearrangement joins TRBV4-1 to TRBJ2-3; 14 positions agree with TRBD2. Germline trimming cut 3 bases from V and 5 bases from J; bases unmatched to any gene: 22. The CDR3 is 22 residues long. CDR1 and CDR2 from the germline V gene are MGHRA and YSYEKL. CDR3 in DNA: TGCGCCAGCAGCCATCCCCGCCTCGGGACTAGCGGGGGCCACGGCCGTAGAGATACGCAGTATTTT. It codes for CASSHPRLGTSGGHGRRDTQYF.